The 3 T cell receptor beta chains below come from one sample, sequenced in a study of OX40 agonist ivuxolimab in advanced cancers. Clones were read by immunoSEQ multiplex PCR, and TCRdb kept only the in-frame ones, dropping some. The sample includes fewer than 100,000 clones, approximately 83% of them seen just once. The sample consisted of CD4+ or CD8+ T cells sorted from blood, taken in a trial of the OX40 agonist ivuxolimab. The source of these receptors is an adult with an advanced solid tumor such as melanoma, head and neck, liver or kidney cancer.

The chain carries TRBV7-7 and TRBJ2-5; no reliable D call. Germline values: CDR1 SSHAT, CDR2 FNYEAQ (reference sequence). The CDR3 runs to 14 residues. V lost 1 base to trimming and J lost 5 bases, with 11 bases between them. The CDR3 DNA is TGTGCCAGCAGCTTAGAGGCTCTCTCCGAGACCCAGTACTTC. It translates to CASSLEALSETQYF. The complete variable domain, with remaining parts taken from reference TRBV7-7 and TRBJ2-5, reads GAGVSQSPRYKVTKRGQDVTLRCDPISSHATLYWYQQALGQGPEFLTYFNYEAQPDKSGLPSDRFSAERPEGSISTLTIQRTEQRDSAMYRCASSLEALSETQYFGPGTRLLVL.

The chain is built from TRBV7-3 and TRBJ2-1; 11 bases align to TRBD2. CDR1 SGHTA and CDR2 FQGTGA come from the germline V gene. V trimming: 5 bases; J trimming: 4 bases; junction bases outside the gene matches: 7. The CDR3 runs to 16 residues. The CDR3 nucleotides are TGTGCCAGCAGCCTTGCTGGGACTAGCGGATACAATGAGCAGTTCTTC. It yields the protein CASSLAGTSGYNEQFF.

This chain joins TRBV4-3 and TRBJ1-1; D gene uncertain. Germline V gives CDR1 LGHNA, CDR2 YSLEER. The CDR3 contains 14 residues. Trimming left V 4 bases short and J 1 base short, with 10 bases between. For the CDR3, the DNA is TGCGCCAGCAGCCCCTTGGGTGGGAACACTGAAGCTTTCTTT. It specifies CASSPLGGNTEAFF.